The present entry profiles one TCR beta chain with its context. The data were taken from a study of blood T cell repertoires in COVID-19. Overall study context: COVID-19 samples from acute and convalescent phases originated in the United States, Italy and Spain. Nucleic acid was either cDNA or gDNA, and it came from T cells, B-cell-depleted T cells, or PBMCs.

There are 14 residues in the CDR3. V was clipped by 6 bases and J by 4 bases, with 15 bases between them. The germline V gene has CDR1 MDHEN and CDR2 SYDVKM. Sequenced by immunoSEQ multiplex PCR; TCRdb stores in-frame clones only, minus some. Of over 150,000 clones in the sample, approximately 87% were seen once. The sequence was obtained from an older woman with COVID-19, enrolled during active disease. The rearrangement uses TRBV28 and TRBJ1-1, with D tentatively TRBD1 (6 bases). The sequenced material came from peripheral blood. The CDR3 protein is CASSRYRDGTEAFF. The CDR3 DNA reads TGTGCCAGCAGCCGTTACAGGGATGGCACTGAAGCTTTCTTT.